The T cell receptor beta chain described here comes from a study of spatial heterogeneity in lung cancer. As regards this clonotype: Its specificity is unknown. The library was prepared for alpha chains; this beta chain is a stray read, so its frequency means little.

After removal of 2 bases from V and 0 bases from J, the junction contained 13 bases not matched to a gene. The CDR3 sequence is 20 residues long. Germline assignment: CDR1 SEHNR and CDR2 FQNEAQ (reference sequence). TCRdb re-called the 5' RACE reads with MiXCR, one entry per CDR3 protein. Among some 5,900 distinct CDR3 sequences, roughly 8% were seen once, and the ten largest hold 28%. Broader study findings: Higher tumor mutation counts went along with higher counts of expanded intratumoral alpha and beta TCRs.

Time point meaning: sample taken at primary tumor resection. The material was lung tumor tissue, obtained at surgery. The genes are TRBV7-9 and TRBJ2-1; 10 nucleotides agree with TRBD2. The origin of this receptor is a female donor with early-stage non-small cell lung cancer. In nucleotides, the CDR3 is TGTGCCAGCAGCTTACCCCCGGAGCGGGGGGGCGGGGGCTCCTACAATGAGCAGTTCTTC. It codes for CASSLPPERGGGGSYNEQFF.